This T cell receptor (beta chain) stems from a study of technical replicates of blood from several donors. TCRdb's table, derived via immunoSEQ multiplex PCR, lists solely in-frame clones and lacks some. The data contain 99,000 or so clones, 95% of them singletons. Per the germline V gene, CDR1 is PRHDT and CDR2 is FYEKMQ (reference sequence). The length of the CDR3 is 16 residues. V was pared by 0 bases and J by 0 bases, with 9 bases between. This TCR derives from a human donor in good health. Sequencing used T cells isolated from PBMCs. The gene calls are TRBV13 and TRBJ2-1; D remains unclear. This chain's CDR3 is CASSLGVVSSYNEQFF. CDR3 DNA sequence: TGTGCCAGCAGCTTAGGGGTGGTCAGCTCCTACAATGAGCAGTTCTTC.